This T cell receptor beta chain was found in a study of shared clonotypes between healthy human individuals. Overall study results and limits: Donor clonotype sharing was expected to depend on sequencing depth. It was the non-shared clonotypes that had lower generation probabilities than clonotypes shared by all four donors. On the whole, naive subsets had larger estimated richness than memory subsets had.

TCRdb keeps only in-frame clones here, not all; method: immunoSEQ multiplex PCR. The profile shows roughly 2 million clones, over 85% of them singletons. Concerning this clone: What it recognizes is unknown.

CD8 cells regarded as naive lacked CD45RO, were positively chosen for CCR7, and omitted terminally differentiated effector memory CD45RA+ cells. None of the donors, who were healthy HIV-negative adults, had recently had acute infections or vaccinations. This CDR3 has 16 amino acids. V was clipped by 6 bases and J by 1 base, with 19 bases between them. The gene calls are TRBV23-1 and TRBJ2-7, with a weak D call TRBD2 (6 bases). TRBV23-1 belongs to the ORF category, with a function that is uncertain. Sequencing was carried out using naive CD8+ T cells sorted from blood. The clonotype was recovered from a man aged 18-30 years in good health. CDR3 nucleotides: TGCGCCAGCAGCCCAAACGGCGTGGGGGGATCCTACGAGCAGTACTTC. This gives the protein CASSPNGVGGSYEQYF.